The clone carrying this T cell receptor (beta chain) has ten or more counts. The antigen is not known. The CDR3 extends over 13 amino acids. V lost 0 bases and J 2 bases, leaving 3 bases between the germline ends. Carrying unique molecular identifiers, the cDNA also gained a universal primer site through template switching. TCRdb processed the 5' RACE reads anew with MiXCR; each CDR3 protein has one entry. The data contain approximately 700,000 distinct CDR3 sequences, over 5% of them seen just once; the ten biggest clones take up 1.5% to 2%. This sample was taken from a study of identical twins. Notes on the study in general: Excess sharing between twins was weaker in beta out-of-frame sequences. Alpha sequences out of frame and shared by twins had excess low generation probability.

Sequences were obtained from naive T cells sorted from blood. This TCR derives from a man younger than 35 in good health. V and J are TRBV12-3 or TRBV12-4 and TRBJ2-3; D remains unclear. As DNA, the CDR3 is TGTGCCAGCAGTTTAGCTAACACAGATACGCAGTATTTT. Amino acids: CASSLANTDTQYF.